The 3 T cell receptor beta chains in this list originate from one sample, sequenced in a study of neurological immune-mediated disorders (dated by TCRdb to between 2017 and 2020). Library preparation used 5' RACE. Sequencing was carried out with an Illumina HiSeq 2500. The public reads were quality trimmed at Q25 with fastp and then assembled into clones with MiXCR by TCRdb, keeping productive beta chains. Rows with a matching CDR3 protein are joined into one entry that keeps the most common DNA and genes. The sample table shows tens of thousands of distinct CDR3 sequences, and about 5.6% are seen once. Of the sample, roughly 1.4% falls within the top ten clones. Sequencing input: CD4+ T cells from blood. The receptors stem from a young woman with multiple sclerosis.

This clonotype occurred many times. The rearrangement links TRBV5-1 to TRBJ1-1; D remains unclear. V was clipped by 4 bases and J by 5 bases, with 9 bases between them. In germline, CDR1 is SGHRS, CDR2 YFSETQ. The CDR3 is 12 residues long. The CDR3 here is CASSLLGTEAFF. The CDR3 DNA reads TGCGCCAGCAGCCTTCTTGGGACTGAAGCTTTCTTT.

A few counts support this clonotype. The rearrangement joins TRBV12-3 or TRBV12-4 to TRBJ2-1; D ambiguous. The V gene lost 1 base and the J gene lost 10 bases, with 8 bases spanning the gap. The CDR3 runs to 12 residues. CDR3 loop: CASSLGSSEQFF. CDR3 coding DNA: TGTGCCAGCAGTTTAGGATCCAGCGAGCAGTTCTTC.

This clonotype occurred many times. The chain employs TRBV29-1 and TRBJ1-1; 8 nucleotides agree with TRBD1. This CDR3 is built from 12 residues. The V and J ends lost 7 bases and 1 base, in that order; junction bases with no gene match: 2. Germline values: CDR1 SQVTM, CDR2 ANQGSEA. The CDR3 region has the DNA TGCAGCGCCGGGACAGGGAACACTGAAGCTTTCTTT. Protein sequence: CSAGTGNTEAFF.